The rows below give T cell receptor beta chains drawn from one sample of a study of spatial heterogeneity in lung cancer. TCRdb re-analysed the 5' RACE reads in MiXCR, keeping a single row per CDR3 protein. Among fewer than 3,500 distinct CDR3 sequences listed, about 11% were seen once. The specimen comprised lung tumor tissue, sampled at surgery. Every receptor here comes from a female donor with early-stage non-small cell lung cancer. CDR3s include the opening cysteine and the closing phenylalanine or tryptophan. A D gene is named only where the DNA matches it firmly. Rows give clone size only sometimes, using once, few, many, or a class for an expanded clone.

size	D	V	J	CDR3	DNA
medium-sized	.	TRBV5-1	TRBJ1-1	CASRTSQNTEAFF	TGCGCCAGCAGAACAAGCCAGAACACTGAAGCTTTCTTT
many	TRBD2	TRBV28	TRBJ2-1	CASSPGGNYNEQFF	TGTGCCAGCAGTCCGGGGGGAAATTACAATGAGCAGTTCTTC
many	.	TRBV2	TRBJ2-1	CASKMEYNEQFF	TGTGCCAGCAAAATGGAATACAATGAGCAGTTCTTC
many	.	TRBV6-5	TRBJ2-1	CASRPQGGSYNEQFF	TGTGCCAGCAGACCCCAGGGGGGCTCCTACAATGAGCAGTTCTTC
large	.	TRBV7-2	TRBJ2-5	CASTPLVLQETQYF	TGTGCCAGCACCCCGTTGGTTTTGCAAGAGACCCAGTACTTC
large	.	TRBV3-1	TRBJ1-2	CASSPPVIRNYGYTF	TGTGCCAGCAGCCCCCCCGTTATTCGTAACTATGGCTACACCTTC
.	.	TRBV2	TRBJ2-3	CASSEPFTDTQYF	TGTGCCAGCAGTGAACCCTTCACTGATACGCAGTATTTT
many	.	TRBV10-2	TRBJ2-1	CASSEPEGRRESYNEQFF	TGCGCCAGCAGTGAGCCCGAGGGGCGACGGGAGTCCTACAATGAGCAGTTCTTC
medium-sized	TRBD1	TRBV7-2	TRBJ1-3	CASSSIGTASGNTIYF	TGTGCCAGCAGCTCTATCGGGACAGCCTCTGGAAACACCATATATTTT
.	.	TRBV24-1	TRBJ2-5	CATSDWARKQETQYF	TGTGCCACCAGTGATTGGGCAAGGAAACAAGAGACCCAGTACTTC
many	TRBD1	TRBV28	TRBJ1-1	CASRRTGGRNTEAFF	TGTGCCAGCAGACGCACAGGGGGCCGGAACACTGAAGCTTTCTTT
many	.	TRBV12-3/TRBV12-4	TRBJ1-4	CASRGGVNEKLFF	TGTGCCAGCCGCGGGGGGGTTAATGAAAAACTGTTTTTT
many	TRBD2	TRBV28	TRBJ2-7	CASRGGLAGPSYEQYF	TGTGCCAGCAGGGGAGGGCTTGCGGGACCTTCCTACGAGCAGTACTTC
medium-sized	.	TRBV7-3	TRBJ2-5	CASSLTVDETQYF	TGTGCCAGCAGCTTAACGGTTGATGAGACCCAGTACTTC
medium-sized	TRBD2	TRBV6-2/TRBV6-3	TRBJ2-7	CASRLGGQNYEQYF	TGTGCCAGTCGGCTGGGAGGGCAGAACTACGAGCAGTACTTC
many	.	TRBV28	TRBJ1-6	CASSPSNSPLHF	TGTGCCAGCAGTCCGAGCAATTCACCCCTCCACTTT
many	.	TRBV20-1	TRBJ1-6	CSARSGLGSYNSPLHF	TGCAGTGCTAGGTCTGGTCTCGGTTCCTATAATTCACCCCTCCACTTT
many	TRBD2	TRBV7-2	TRBJ2-1	CASTKGLAGVPNEQFF	TGTGCCAGCACCAAGGGACTAGCGGGAGTTCCCAATGAGCAGTTCTTC
.	TRBD2	TRBV12-3/TRBV12-4	TRBJ2-7	CASRGLAGAYEQYF	TGTGCCAGCAGGGGACTAGCGGGAGCATACGAGCAGTACTTC
.	.	TRBV30	TRBJ1-3	CAWSVGTTSGNTIYF	TGTGCCTGGAGTGTAGGGACTACCTCTGGAAACACCATATATTTT
many	.	TRBV6-6	TRBJ1-5	CATGSWESNQPQHF	TGTGCCACCGGGTCGTGGGAGAGCAATCAGCCCCAGCATTTT
medium-sized	.	TRBV5-5	TRBJ2-1	CASSLSLVLSNEQFF	TGTGCCAGCAGCTTGAGTCTAGTTCTCTCCAATGAGCAGTTCTTC
few	.	TRBV7-3	TRBJ1-1	CASSLRPDWAFF	TGTGCCAGCAGCTTACGGCCAGATTGGGCTTTCTTT
many	TRBD1	TRBV7-9	TRBJ2-7	CASSPEGAGSYEQYF	TGTGCCAGCAGCCCAGAGGGGGCCGGTTCCTACGAGCAGTACTTC
medium-sized	.	TRBV7-2	TRBJ2-5	CASSFAGEETQYF	TGTGCCAGCAGCTTTGCAGGGGAAGAGACCCAGTACTTC
medium-sized	.	TRBV7-2	TRBJ2-2	CASSLGVDYELFF	TGTGCCAGCAGCCTGGGAGTTGACTACGAGCTGTTTTTT
few	.	TRBV11-2	TRBJ2-1	CASSLHNYEEQFF	TGTGCCAGCAGCTTACACAACTACGAAGAGCAGTTCTTC
.	TRBD2	TRBV11-2	TRBJ2-7	CASRLAGVGSEQYF	TGTGCCAGCAGACTAGCGGGCGTCGGCAGCGAGCAGTACTTC
medium-sized	.	TRBV7-8	TRBJ1-1	CASSLGGTPEAFF	TGTGCCAGCAGCTTAGGCGGGACACCTGAAGCTTTCTTT